The 3 T cell receptor beta chains below come from one sample, sequenced in a study of Tregs in tolerant kidney transplant recipients. Profiled with immunoSEQ multiplex PCR; TCRdb holds only in-frame clones, not every one. The data show more than 90,000 clones, with approximately 93% seen just once and about 1.5% held by the top ten. Recipients received nonmyeloablative bone marrow transplants from related graft donors, with transient mixed chimerism. Here the sequenced sample was CD4+ T cells from blood (PBMCs), taken 12 months after the transplant. The receptors shown here come from a human patient who received a combined kidney and bone marrow transplant. Among the T cells, some may be from the graft donor.

The chain is built from TRBV5-5 and TRBJ2-7; tentative D call: TRBD1 (6 bases). The CDR3 is 15 residues long. V shed 0 bases and J shed 3 bases, with 13 bases lying between them. The germline V gene encodes CDR1 SGHKS and CDR2 YYEKEE (reference sequence). The CDR3 nucleotides are TGTGCCAGCAGCTTGGCCTTTGGACAGCACTACGAGCAGTACTTC. This codes for CASSLAFGQHYEQYF.

The rearrangement links TRBV13 to TRBJ1-2; weak D call: TRBD1 (6 bases). The germline V gene encodes CDR1 PRHDT and CDR2 FYEKMQ (reference sequence). This CDR3 contains 13 residues. Trimming pared 5 bases from V and 8 bases from J, leaving 15 bases between. CDR3 protein: CASSTRGAGGYTF. Here the CDR3 DNA reads TGTGCCAGCAGCACCCGGGGGGCGGGCGGCTACACCTTC. Looking up the rest from reference TRBV13 and TRBJ1-2 gives the full variable domain: AAGVIQSPRHLIKEKRETATLKCYPIPRHDTVYWYQQGPGQDPQFLISFYEKMQSDKGSIPDRFSAQQFSDYHSELNMSSLELGDSALYFCASSTRGAGGYTFGSGTRLTVV.

V and J are TRBV4-3 and TRBJ2-5; 10 bases line up with TRBD2. The germline V gene encodes CDR1 LGHNA and CDR2 YSLEER. Losses at the gene ends were 0 bases for V and 5 bases for J; bases not matched to a gene: 3. This CDR3 has 15 amino acids. The DNA for the CDR3 is TGCGCCAGCAGCCAAGATCCAGCGGGAGGGGAGACCCAGTACTTC. The encoded protein is CASSQDPAGGETQYF.